This T cell receptor beta chain was recovered during a study of blood T cell repertoires in COVID-19. Study context: COVID-19 samples, acute and convalescent, were from the United States, Italy and Spain. Sources were T cells, B-cell-depleted T cells, or PBMCs; the material itself was cDNA or gDNA.

Under the authors' procedure: By means of reference gene primer amplification, nucleated cell counts were estimated. Sequencing used immunoSEQ multiplex PCR; TCRdb keeps in-frame clones, though not all of them. Clonal size and the V and J genes are those of that table, whereas D and trimming came from the DNA. The table has about 230,000 clones, 84% seen once. V lost 4 bases, J lost 9 bases, and 9 bases stayed unmatched. Looked up from germline, CDR1 is SGHTA and CDR2 is FQGTGA. The CDR3 has 14 residues. Sequenced: peripheral blood. The receptor's source is a woman between 40 and 55 years old who had recovered from COVID-19. The chain is built from TRBV7-3 and TRBJ2-1, with TRBD1 matching over 7 bases. For the CDR3, the DNA is TGTGCCAGCAGCTCCACAGGGGTAGGAGGTGAGCAGTTCTTC. Translation gives CASSSTGVGGEQFF.